This TCR beta chain was identified in a study of blood T cell repertoires in COVID-19. In the study overall: The study drew acute and convalescent COVID-19 samples from the United States, Italy and Spain. Sample material is recorded as cDNA or gDNA derived from T cells, B-cell-depleted T cells, or PBMCs.

Authors' processing steps: Nucleated cell counts were estimated from reference gene primer amplification. The protocol was immunoSEQ multiplex PCR, while the TCRdb copy is restricted to in-frame clones and leaves out a portion. D and trimming come from the DNA, and the V and J calls and clone size come from that table. The table has 150,000 to 200,000 clones, about 83% seen once; the top ten hold around 12%. The Seattle patients joined while their infection was active and were tracked longitudinally afterward. Germline CDR1 is LNHNV and CDR2 is YYDKDF (reference sequence). Trimming took 8 bases from V and 8 from J; bases not matched to a gene: 8. CDR3 size: 13 residues.

The chain recombines TRBV15 with TRBJ2-4; 8 nucleotides agree with TRBD1. This TCR was sampled from a woman aged 70-85 years with COVID-19, enrolled during active disease. Sequencing was performed on peripheral blood. CDR3 in amino acids: CATPGQGKDIQYF. The CDR3 DNA reads as TGTGCCACCCCTGGACAGGGTAAGGACATTCAGTACTTC.